The rows below give T cell receptor beta chains drawn from one sample of a study of shared clonotypes between healthy human individuals. The method was immunoSEQ multiplex PCR; TCRdb's version includes in-frame clones alone and lacks a portion of them. This sample has more than 2 million clones, with roughly 94% found just once. The material sequenced was naive CD8+ T cells sorted from blood. The receptors were sampled from a man aged 18 to 30 in good health. CDR3s include the opening cysteine and the closing phenylalanine or tryptophan. A D gene is named only where the DNA matches it firmly. Clone size is shown for a subset of rows, as once, few, many or a class of expanded clone.

v_call	clone_size	d_call	j_call	cdr3_nt	cdr3_aa
TRBV29-1	-	-	TRBJ2-3	TGCAGCGTTGCATCGGGACTTTCCACAGATACGCAGTATTTT	CSVASGLSTDTQYF
TRBV30	-	-	TRBJ1-5	TGTGCCTGGAGTAGGCAGCCCAGCCAGCCCCAGCATTTT	CAWSRQPSQPQHF
TRBV2	once	-	TRBJ2-7	TGTGCCAGCAGTGAAGGGGCTAGCGACTACGAGCAGTACTTC	CASSEGASDYEQYF
TRBV13	-	-	TRBJ1-6	TGTGCCAGCAGCTTAGGACGCGGAGGGTCACCCCTCCACTTT	CASSLGRGGSPLHF
TRBV27	-	TRBD1	TRBJ1-1	TGTGCCAGCAGTCTACTTGGGACAGGGGAGCCCGGAGCTTTCTTT	CASSLLGTGEPGAFF
TRBV13	-	-	TRBJ2-2	TGTGCCAGCAGCTTCCCCAGCACCGGGGAGCTGTTTTTT	CASSFPSTGELFF
TRBV4-1	once	TRBD1	TRBJ2-1	TGCGCCAGCAGCCAGGGACAGGGGGGACCCTCCTACAATGAGCAGTTCTTC	CASSQGQGGPSYNEQFF
TRBV21-1	-	-	TRBJ2-6	TGTGCCAGCAGCAAAGCCGGACAGGGGGTTGGGGCCAACGTCCTGACTTTC	CASSKAGQGVGANVLTF
TRBV6-5	-	-	TRBJ2-2	TGTGCCAGCATGGGGGACACCGGGGAGCTGTTTTTT	CASMGDTGELFF
TRBV5-4	-	-	TRBJ2-7	TGTGCCAGCAGCTCGTCCCTCCATGAGCAGTACTTC	CASSSSLHEQYF
TRBV7-8	-	-	TRBJ2-7	TGTGCCAGCAGCTTAGGGGTAGGCTCCTACGAGCAGTACTTC	CASSLGVGSYEQYF
TRBV2	-	TRBD2	TRBJ2-3	TGTGCCAGCAAGATAGCGGGGGACACAGATACGCAGTATTTT	CASKIAGDTDTQYF
TRBV11-2	-	TRBD2	TRBJ2-2	TGTGCCAGCAGCTCTGGACTAGTAGGGACCGGGGAGCTGTTTTTT	CASSSGLVGTGELFF
TRBV19	once	-	TRBJ1-3	TGTGCCAGTACCCCCGGGGCATTTGGAAACACCATATATTTT	CASTPGAFGNTIYF
TRBV11-2	-	TRBD1	TRBJ2-7	TGTGCCAGCAGCACATGGGACAGGGACGACGAGCAGTACTTC	CASSTWDRDDEQYF
TRBV5-4	-	-	TRBJ2-7	TGTGCCAGCAGCTTTGTTGCGGCTCCCTACGAGCAGTACTTC	CASSFVAAPYEQYF
TRBV6-5	-	-	TRBJ2-7	TGTGCCAGCAGCCCATCCGCCCGCTACGAGCAGTACTTC	CASSPSARYEQYF
TRBV19	-	-	TRBJ2-7	TGTGCCAGTAGTTGGGGAGCGGAGTACGAGCAGTACTTC	CASSWGAEYEQYF
TRBV5-4	-	TRBD1	TRBJ1-6	TGTGCCAGCAGCCGCCGGGGGACAGGGGGCAATTCACCCCTCCACTTT	CASSRRGTGGNSPLHF
TRBV4-2	-	TRBD1	TRBJ2-2	TGTGCCAGCAGCCCCCACAGGGGGCTCACCGGGGAGCTGTTTTTT	CASSPHRGLTGELFF
TRBV10-2	-	-	TRBJ2-1	TGCGCCAGCTCGGGGGCGCGCTACAATGAGCAGTTCTTC	CASSGARYNEQFF
TRBV9	-	-	TRBJ2-1	TGTGCCAGCAGCGTAGAAGGCGGGATTGGTAATGAGCAGTTCTTC	CASSVEGGIGNEQFF
TRBV30	-	-	TRBJ2-7	TGTGCCTGGAGTTCCGGGGGCGAGCAGTACTTC	CAWSSGGEQYF
TRBV28	-	-	TRBJ2-6	TGTGCCAGCAGTCCTAGGCTCGGCGCTGGGGCCAACGTCCTGACTTTC	CASSPRLGAGANVLTF
TRBV11-2	-	-	TRBJ1-1	TGTGCCAGCAGCTTAGTCCCCCCCGGGCAGGGCGGGATGAACACTGAAGCTTTCTTT	CASSLVPPGQGGMNTEAFF
TRBV13	-	TRBD1	TRBJ2-7	TGTGCCAGCAGCTTAGGCCCCGGGACAGGGGTGGGCGAGCAGTACTTC	CASSLGPGTGVGEQYF
TRBV5-4	-	TRBD1	TRBJ1-3	TGTGCCAGCAGCGTTGGGACAGGGGGCTCTGGAAACACCATATATTTT	CASSVGTGGSGNTIYF
TRBV6-5	-	-	TRBJ1-4	TGTGCCAGCAGGGACTCTGAAAAACTGTTTTTT	CASRDSEKLFF
TRBV13	once	-	TRBJ2-6	TGTGCCAGCAGCTTCATCTCTAGGGCCAACGTCCTGACTTTC	CASSFISRANVLTF
TRBV29-1	-	-	TRBJ2-3	TGCAGCGTGCCGAGAGGCGGGTGGACAGATACGCAGTATTTT	CSVPRGGWTDTQYF
TRBV19	-	-	TRBJ1-2	TGTGCCAGTACTAAAAGCCAAACCTATGGCTACACCTTC	CASTKSQTYGYTF
TRBV6-4	-	-	TRBJ1-2	TGTGCCAGCAGAGGGGGGGTTACAGGGTCCCCGTGCTACACCTTC	CASRGGVTGSPCYTF
TRBV30	-	TRBD2	TRBJ2-2	TGTGCCTGGAGTCAAGCGGGGGGGAACACCGGGGAGCTGTTTTTT	CAWSQAGGNTGELFF
TRBV25-1	-	TRBD2	TRBJ2-3	TGTGCCAGCAGGACTAGCGGGATTAGCACAGATACGCAGTATTTT	CASRTSGISTDTQYF
TRBV30	-	-	TRBJ1-3	TGTGCCTGGAGTGGAAAAGTCTCTGGAAACACCATATATTTT	CAWSGKVSGNTIYF
TRBV4-1	-	TRBD2	TRBJ2-3	TGCGCCAGCAGCCATGAACCGGGACTAGCACACACAGATACGCAGTATTTT	CASSHEPGLAHTDTQYF
TRBV27	once	TRBD1	TRBJ2-7	TGTGCCAGCAGTACGGACAGGGCTTACGAGCAGTACTTC	CASSTDRAYEQYF
TRBV27	-	-	TRBJ2-7	TGTGCCAGCTCGGACAGAATCTACTACGAGCAGTACTTC	CASSDRIYYEQYF
TRBV9	-	-	TRBJ1-6	TGTGCCAGCAGCGTAGAGGGGGAGGGGTTCTCACCCCTCCACTTT	CASSVEGEGFSPLHF
TRBV15	-	TRBD1	TRBJ1-1	TGTGCCACCAGCAACTCACAGGGGTGGGGCACTGAAGCTTTCTTT	CATSNSQGWGTEAFF
TRBV5-1	-	-	TRBJ2-1	TGCGCCAGCAGCTTGACGGGACCATACAATGAGCAGTTCTTC	CASSLTGPYNEQFF
TRBV5-8	-	-	TRBJ2-1	TGTGCCAGCAGCGCGAGGGCAGACCAGTTCTTC	CASSARADQFF
TRBV6-1	once	TRBD1	TRBJ2-7	TGTGCCAGCAGTGAATCGGTCGACAGGGTCTACGAGCAGTACTTC	CASSESVDRVYEQYF
TRBV6-6	-	-	TRBJ1-2	TGTGCCAGCAGTCCTACGGGGGATGGCTACACCTTC	CASSPTGDGYTF
TRBV16	-	-	TRBJ1-2	TGTGCCAGCAGCCAATATGAAGTTCTTTATGGCTACACCTTC	CASSQYEVLYGYTF
TRBV7-9	-	TRBD2	TRBJ2-7	TGTGCCAGCAGCCCCCCTAGCGGGAGCTACGAGCAGTACTTC	CASSPPSGSYEQYF
TRBV27	-	-	TRBJ2-7	TGTGCCAGCAGTTTATCGGCCGGCGAAAACCTCTACGAGCAGTACTTC	CASSLSAGENLYEQYF
TRBV7-9	once	-	TRBJ2-7	TGTGCCAGCAGCTTATCTTCCGGGATAGCGTCCTACGAGCAGTACTTC	CASSLSSGIASYEQYF
TRBV2	-	TRBD1	TRBJ2-5	TGTGCCAGCATCCGACAGGGAGAGACCCAGTACTTC	CASIRQGETQYF
TRBV5-6	-	-	TRBJ2-3	TGTGCCAGCAGCTTGACAGGTGTCACAGATACGCAGTATTTT	CASSLTGVTDTQYF
TRBV6-1	once	TRBD1	TRBJ2-1	TGTGCCAGCAGGGGGACAGGCTACAATGAGCAGTTCTTC	CASRGTGYNEQFF
TRBV6-1	-	TRBD1	TRBJ2-1	TGTGCCAGCAGTGAAGTCGGGACAGGGTTCAAGTTCTTC	CASSEVGTGFKFF